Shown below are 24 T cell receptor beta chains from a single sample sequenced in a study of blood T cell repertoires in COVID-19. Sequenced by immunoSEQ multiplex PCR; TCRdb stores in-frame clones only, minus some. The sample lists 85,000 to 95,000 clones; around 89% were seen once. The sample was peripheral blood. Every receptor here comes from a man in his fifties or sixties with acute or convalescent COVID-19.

Here the CDR3 reads CASSRDFSSYNEQFF. The CDR3 DNA reads as TGTGCCAGCAGCCGGGACTTCAGCTCCTACAATGAGCAGTTCTTC. J is TRBJ2-1 and V is TRBV5-4; weak D call: TRBD2 (6 bases). Trimming left V 4 bases short and J 0 bases short, with 11 bases between. Looked up from germline, CDR1 is SGHNT and CDR2 is YYREEE (reference sequence). The CDR3 extends over 15 amino acids.

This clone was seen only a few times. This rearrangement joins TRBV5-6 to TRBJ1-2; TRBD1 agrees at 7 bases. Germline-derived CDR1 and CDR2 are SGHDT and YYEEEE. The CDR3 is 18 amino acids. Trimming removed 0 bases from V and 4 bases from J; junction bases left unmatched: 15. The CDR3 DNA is TGTGCCAGCAGCTTGGGTGGGACAGCATCAATTCAACTCTATGGCTACACCTTC. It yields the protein CASSLGGTASIQLYGYTF.

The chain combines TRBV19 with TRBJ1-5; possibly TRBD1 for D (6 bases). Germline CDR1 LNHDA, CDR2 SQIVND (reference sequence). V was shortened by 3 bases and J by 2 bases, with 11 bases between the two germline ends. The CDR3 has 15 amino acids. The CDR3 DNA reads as TGTGCCAGTAGTATTGGTCGACAGGGCAATCAGCCCCAGCATTTT. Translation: CASSIGRQGNQPQHF.

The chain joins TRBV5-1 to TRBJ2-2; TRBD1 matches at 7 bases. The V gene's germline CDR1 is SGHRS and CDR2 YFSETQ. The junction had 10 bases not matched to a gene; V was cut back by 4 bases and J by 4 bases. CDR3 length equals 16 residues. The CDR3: CASSLTLGGSTGELFF. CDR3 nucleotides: TGCGCCAGCAGCCTTACCCTAGGGGGCAGCACCGGGGAGCTGTTTTTT.

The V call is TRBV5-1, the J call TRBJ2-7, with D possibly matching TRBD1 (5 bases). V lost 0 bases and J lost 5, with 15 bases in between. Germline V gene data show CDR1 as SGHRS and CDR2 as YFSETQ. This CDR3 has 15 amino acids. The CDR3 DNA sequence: TGCGCCAGCAGCTTGGGGGGCAGGGTGACCCACGAGCAGTACTTC. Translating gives CASSLGGRVTHEQYF.

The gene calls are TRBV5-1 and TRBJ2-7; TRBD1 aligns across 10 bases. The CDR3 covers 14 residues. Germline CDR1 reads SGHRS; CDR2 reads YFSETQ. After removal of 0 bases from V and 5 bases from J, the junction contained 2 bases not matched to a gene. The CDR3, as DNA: TGCGCCAGCAGCTTGGGACAGGGGGCCGACGAGCAGTACTTC. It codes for CASSLGQGADEQYF.

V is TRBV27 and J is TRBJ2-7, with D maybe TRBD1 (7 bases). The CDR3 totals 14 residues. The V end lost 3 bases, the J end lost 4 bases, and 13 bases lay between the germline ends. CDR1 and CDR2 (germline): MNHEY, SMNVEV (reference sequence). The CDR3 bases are TGTGCCAGCAGTTTTCAGGGGGGCGCGTACGAGCAGTACTTC. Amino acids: CASSFQGGAYEQYF.

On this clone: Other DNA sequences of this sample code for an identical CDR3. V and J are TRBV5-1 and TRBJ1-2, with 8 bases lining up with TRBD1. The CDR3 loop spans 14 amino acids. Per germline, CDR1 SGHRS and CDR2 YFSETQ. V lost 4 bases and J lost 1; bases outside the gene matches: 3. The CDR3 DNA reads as TGCGCCAGCAGCCCTGACAGGGGTAACTATGGCTACACCTTC. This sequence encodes CASSPDRGNYGYTF.

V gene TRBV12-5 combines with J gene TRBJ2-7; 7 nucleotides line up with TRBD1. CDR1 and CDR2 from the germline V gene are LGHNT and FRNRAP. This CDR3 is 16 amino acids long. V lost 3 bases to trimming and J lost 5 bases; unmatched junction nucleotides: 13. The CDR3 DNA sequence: TGTGCTAGTGGTTTCCTAGGGGGCTCCCCATCCGACGAGCAGTACTTC. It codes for CASGFLGGSPSDEQYF.

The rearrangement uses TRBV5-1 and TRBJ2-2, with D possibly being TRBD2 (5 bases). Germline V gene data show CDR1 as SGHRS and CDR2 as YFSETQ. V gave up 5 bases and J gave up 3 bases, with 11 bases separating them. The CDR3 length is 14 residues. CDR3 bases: TGCGCCAGCAGAACGGGAACGGACACCGGGGAGCTGTTTTTT. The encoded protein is CASRTGTDTGELFF. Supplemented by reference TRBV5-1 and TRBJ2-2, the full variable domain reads KAGVTQTPRYLIKTRGQQVTLSCSPISGHRSVSWYQQTPGQGLQFLFEYFSETQRNKGNFPGRFSGRQFSNSRSEMNVSTLELGDSALYLCASRTGTDTGELFFGEGSRLTVL.

The CDR3 DNA reads TGTGCCAGCAGCGTAGGCTCAGGGGGCGCGGACGGGGAGCTGTTTTTT. It yields the protein CASSVGSGGADGELFF. The chain links TRBV9 to TRBJ2-2, with TRBD1 matching 8 bases. CDR3 size: 16 residues. CDR1 is SGDLS, CDR2 YYNGEE, per germline. V lost 0 bases to trimming and J lost 7 bases; unmatched junction nucleotides: 8.

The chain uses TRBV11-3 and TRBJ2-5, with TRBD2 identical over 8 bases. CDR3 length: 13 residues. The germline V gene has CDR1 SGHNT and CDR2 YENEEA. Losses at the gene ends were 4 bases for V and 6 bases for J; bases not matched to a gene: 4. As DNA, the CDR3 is TGTGCCAGCAGCTACGGGACTAGTCAGACCCAGTACTTC. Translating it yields CASSYGTSQTQYF.

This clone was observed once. This CDR3 is CASSLDRLGTEAFF. Written as DNA, the CDR3 is TGTGCCAGCTCACTTGACAGGTTAGGCACTGAAGCTTTCTTT. The chain combines TRBV18 with TRBJ1-1, with D maybe TRBD1 (6 bases). The CDR3 runs to 14 residues. Germline assignment: CDR1 KGHSH and CDR2 LQKENI. Trimming took 4 bases from V and 4 from J, leaving 13 bases between them.

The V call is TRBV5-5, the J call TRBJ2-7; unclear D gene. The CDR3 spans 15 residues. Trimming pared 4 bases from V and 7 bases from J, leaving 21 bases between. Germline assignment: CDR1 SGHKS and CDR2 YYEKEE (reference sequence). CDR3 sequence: CASSPPPGLMGEQYF. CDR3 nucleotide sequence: TGTGCCAGCAGCCCCCCCCCGGGTCTGATGGGTGAGCAGTACTTC.

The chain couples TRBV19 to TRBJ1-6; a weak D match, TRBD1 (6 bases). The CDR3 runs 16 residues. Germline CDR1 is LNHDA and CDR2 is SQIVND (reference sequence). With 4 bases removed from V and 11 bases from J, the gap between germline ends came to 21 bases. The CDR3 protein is CASSTPLSDRQTPLHF. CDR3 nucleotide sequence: TGTGCCAGTAGTACACCCTTATCTGACAGGCAGACACCCCTCCACTTT.

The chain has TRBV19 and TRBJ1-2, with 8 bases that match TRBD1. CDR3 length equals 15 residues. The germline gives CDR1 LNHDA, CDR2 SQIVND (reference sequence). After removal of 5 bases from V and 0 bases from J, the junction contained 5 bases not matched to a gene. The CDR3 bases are TGTGCCAGTAGTTACAGGGGGATGGCTAACTATGGCTACACCTTC. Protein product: CASSYRGMANYGYTF.

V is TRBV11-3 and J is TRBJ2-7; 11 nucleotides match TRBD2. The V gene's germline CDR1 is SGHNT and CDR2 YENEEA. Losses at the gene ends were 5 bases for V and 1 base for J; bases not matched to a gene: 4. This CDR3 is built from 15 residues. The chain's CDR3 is CASSAGTSGSYEQYF. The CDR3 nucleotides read TGTGCCAGCAGCGCGGGGACTAGCGGATCCTACGAGCAGTACTTC. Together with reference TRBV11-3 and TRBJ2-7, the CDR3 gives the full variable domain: EAGVVQSPRYKIIEKKQPVAFWCNPISGHNTLYWYLQNLGQGPELLIRYENEEAVDDSQLPKDRFSAERLKGVDSTLKIQPAELGDSAVYLCASSAGTSGSYEQYFGPGTRLTVT.

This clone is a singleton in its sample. The CDR3 loop is CASSLVAGRPSGANVLTF. CDR3 bases: TGCGCCAGCAGCTTGGTGGCGGGGCGCCCCTCTGGGGCCAACGTCCTGACTTTC. The chain joins TRBV5-1 to TRBJ2-6; weak D call: TRBD2 (6 bases). Germline assignment: CDR1 SGHRS and CDR2 YFSETQ. The CDR3 contains 18 residues. With 0 bases removed from V and 0 bases from J, the gap between germline ends came to 13 bases.

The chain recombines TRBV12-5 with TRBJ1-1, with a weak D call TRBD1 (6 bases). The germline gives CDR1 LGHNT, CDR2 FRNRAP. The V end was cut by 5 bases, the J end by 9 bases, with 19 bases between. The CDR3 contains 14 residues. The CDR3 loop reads CASGPTDRLGKAFF. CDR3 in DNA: TGTGCTAGTGGTCCCACGGACAGATTGGGGAAAGCTTTCTTT.

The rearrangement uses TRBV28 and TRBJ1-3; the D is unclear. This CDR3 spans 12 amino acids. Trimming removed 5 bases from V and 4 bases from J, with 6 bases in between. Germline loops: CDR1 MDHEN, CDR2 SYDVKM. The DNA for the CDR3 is TGTGCCAGCAGTGTATTAGGAAACACCATATATTTT. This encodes CASSVLGNTIYF.

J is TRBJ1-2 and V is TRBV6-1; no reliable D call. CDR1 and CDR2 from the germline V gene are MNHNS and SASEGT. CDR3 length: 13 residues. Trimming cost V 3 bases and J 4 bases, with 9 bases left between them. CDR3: CASSDTVVYGYTF. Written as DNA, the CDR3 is TGTGCCAGCAGTGACACAGTAGTCTATGGCTACACCTTC.

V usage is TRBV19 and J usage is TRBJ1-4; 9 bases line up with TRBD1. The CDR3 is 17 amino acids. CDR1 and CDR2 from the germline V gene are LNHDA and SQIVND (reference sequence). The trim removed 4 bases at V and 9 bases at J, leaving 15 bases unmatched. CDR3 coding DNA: TGTGCCAGTAGTACAAACCCTCCGGGACAGGGCCCGAAAAAACTGTTTTTT. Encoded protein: CASSTNPPGQGPKKLFF.

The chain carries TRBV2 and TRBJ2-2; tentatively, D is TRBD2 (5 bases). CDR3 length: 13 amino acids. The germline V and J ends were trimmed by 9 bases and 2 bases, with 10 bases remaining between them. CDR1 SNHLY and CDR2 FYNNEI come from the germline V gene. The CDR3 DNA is TGTGCCAGTGGACTGGGAAACACCGGGGAGCTGTTTTTT. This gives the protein CASGLGNTGELFF. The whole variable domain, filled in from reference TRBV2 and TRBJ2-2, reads EPEVTQTPSHQVTQMGQEVILRCVPISNHLYFYWYRQILGQKVEFLVSFYNNEISEKSEIFDDQFSVERPDGSNFTLKIRSTKLEDSAMYFCASGLGNTGELFFGEGSRLTVL.

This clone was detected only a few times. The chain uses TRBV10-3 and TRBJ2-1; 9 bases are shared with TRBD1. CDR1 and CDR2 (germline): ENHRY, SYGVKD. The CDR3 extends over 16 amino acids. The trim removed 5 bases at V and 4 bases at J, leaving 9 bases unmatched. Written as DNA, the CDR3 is TGTGCCATCAGTAAGGACAGGGGAGTCCTATACAATGAGCAGTTCTTC. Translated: CAISKDRGVLYNEQFF.